This entry lists 2 T cell receptor beta chains sequenced from one sample in a study of CD8 T cells in ankylosing spondylitis. TCRdb analysed the 5' RACE reads with MiXCR anew, one entry per CDR3 protein. In the table there are 200,000 to 250,000 distinct CDR3 sequences, about 10% of which are singletons. The sequencing input was blood, either unsorted or a sorted T cell fraction (not recorded which). Source of these receptors: a male donor with ankylosing spondylitis or in good health (not recorded which).

The sample holds many counts of this clonotype. The chain employs TRBV12-3 or TRBV12-4 and TRBJ1-1, with D perhaps TRBD1 (5 bases). There are 13 residues in the CDR3. The germline V and J ends were trimmed by 7 bases and 1 base, with 10 bases remaining between them. The CDR3 reads CASNLRGNTEAFF. DNA of the CDR3: TGTGCCAGCAACCTAAGGGGGAACACTGAAGCTTTCTTT.

This clonotype showed up many times. V is TRBV5-1 and J is TRBJ2-2; 9 nucleotides align to TRBD1. CDR3 length: 16 amino acids. V lost 4 bases, J lost 4 bases, and 8 bases stayed unmatched. The V gene's germline CDR1 is SGHRS and CDR2 YFSETQ. The CDR3 DNA reads TGCGCCAGCAGCGGCTCCGGGACAGGGAGCACCGGGGAGCTGTTTTTT. It yields the protein CASSGSGTGSTGELFF. The complete variable domain, with remaining parts taken from reference TRBV5-1 and TRBJ2-2, reads KAGVTQTPRYLIKTRGQQVTLSCSPISGHRSVSWYQQTPGQGLQFLFEYFSETQRNKGNFPGRFSGRQFSNSRSEMNVSTLELGDSALYLCASSGSGTGSTGELFFGEGSRLTVL.